A selection of T cell receptor beta chains follows, all from one sample in a study of control samples from healthy donors and cancer patients. The repertoire was sequenced with immunoSEQ multiplex PCR; TCRdb's copy has only in-frame clones and lacks some. The sample shows about 200,000 clones, and roughly 2% sits with its ten largest clones. The sequenced sample consisted of blood. The receptors here all came from a woman aged 25 to 39 in good health. The CDR3 runs from the conserved cysteine through the conserved F or W. The D gene is left open where the match is weak.

TRBJ2-2,TRBD2,TRBV4-1,TGCGCCAGCAGCACCACTAGCGGGGGGGGCCGATTTTCCGGGGAGCTGTTTTTT,CASSTTSGGGRFSGELFF
TRBJ1-3,TRBD1,TRBV9,TGTGCCAGCAGCGGGCTCGGGGGACAGGGGGGAGGCTCTGGAAACACCATATATTTT,CASSGLGGQGGGSGNTIYF
TRBJ2-1,-,TRBV24-1,TGTGCCACCAGTGATCCAGACGGGAGCTCCTACAATGAGCAGTTCTTC,CATSDPDGSSYNEQFF
TRBJ1-1,-,TRBV12-3/TRBV12-4,TGTGCCAGCAGTTATTTAGGGGGTACTGAAGCTTTCTTT,CASSYLGGTEAFF
TRBJ1-5,-,TRBV24-1,TGTGCCACCAGTGATAGGGGGGGCACTCAGCCCCAGCATTTT,CATSDRGGTQPQHF
TRBJ1-2,-,TRBV3-1/TRBV3-2,TGTGCCAGCCGCCCGGGGACATACTATGGCTACACCTTC,CASRPGTYYGYTF
TRBJ1-4,-,TRBV4-2,TGTGCCAGCAGCCAGGTTCCCCCGGGGGAAAAACTGTTTTTT,CASSQVPPGEKLFF
TRBJ2-2,TRBD1,TRBV2,TGTGCCAGCAGCGACAGGGCAGGCACCGGGGAGCTGTTTTTT,CASSDRAGTGELFF
TRBJ1-4,-,TRBV7-8,TGTGCCAGCGCCCCCTTAGGTGGGGGCGCGGGCTCTAATGAAAAACTGTTTTTT,CASAPLGGGAGSNEKLFF
TRBJ2-5,-,TRBV18,TGTGCCAGCTCATGGACAGAACAAGAGACCCAGTACTTC,CASSWTEQETQYF
TRBJ1-1,-,TRBV5-1,TGCGCCAGCAGCTTGGCCGGAGGGTATACTGAAGCTTTCTTT,CASSLAGGYTEAFF
TRBJ2-7,-,TRBV6-5,TGTGCCAGCAGGCCAGGGCGGGCGCCCTACGAGCAGTACTTC,CASRPGRAPYEQYF
TRBJ2-7,-,TRBV4-2,TGTGCCAGCAGCCAGGAGGGTCCGGGTTCCTACGAGCAGTACTTC,CASSQEGPGSYEQYF
TRBJ1-1,TRBD1,TRBV7-2,TGTGCCAGCAGCGCCGAACAGGGGACCATGAACACTGAAGCTTTCTTT,CASSAEQGTMNTEAFF
TRBJ2-3,TRBD2,TRBV11-3,TGTGCCAGCAGCCGGACTAGCGGGGGGCCATCCACAGATACGCAGTATTTT,CASSRTSGGPSTDTQYF
TRBJ1-1,-,TRBV5-1,TGCGCCAGCAGCTTTAGGGGTAACACTGAAGCTTTCTTT,CASSFRGNTEAFF
TRBJ1-2,-,TRBV7-2,TGTGCCAGCAGCTTAGCCTTAGACAGAGTGAACTATGGCTACACCTTC,CASSLALDRVNYGYTF
TRBJ1-2,-,TRBV5-1,TGCGCCAGCAGTCAGGATCCCAACTATGGCTACACCTTC,CASSQDPNYGYTF
TRBJ2-7,TRBD2,TRBV3-1/TRBV3-2,TGTGCCAGCAGCCTAAGCGGGGGGGGTTACGAGCAGTACTTC,CASSLSGGGYEQYF
TRBJ2-7,TRBD2,TRBV9,TGTGCCAGCAGCGTAGACGCGGGGGGAGACTCCTACGAGCAGTACTTC,CASSVDAGGDSYEQYF
TRBJ1-3,TRBD1,TRBV7-9,TGTGCCAGCAGCTTAGCGGTATATGGCAGGGGGCAAGGAAACACCATATATTTT,CASSLAVYGRGQGNTIYF
TRBJ1-2,TRBD1,TRBV5-4,TGTGCCAGCAGCTTGGAAAAAAGGGGGACAGGATGGGGCCACTTC,CASSLEKRGTGWGHF
TRBJ2-1,-,TRBV10-3,TGTGCCATCAGTGAGAGACTACCACAACGGAATGAGCAGTTCTTC,CAISERLPQRNEQFF
TRBJ1-5,-,TRBV30,TGTGCCTGGAGTCCTATTTTTTCTCAGCCCCAGCATTTT,CAWSPIFSQPQHF
TRBJ1-1,-,TRBV28,TGTGCCAGCATGGAGGGGTTGAACACTGAAGCTTTCTTT,CASMEGLNTEAFF
TRBJ1-4,TRBD1,TRBV24-1,TGTGCCACCAGTGATCCGGGACAGGGGAATTCTAATGAAAAACTGTTTTTT,CATSDPGQGNSNEKLFF
TRBJ2-1,-,TRBV14,TGTGCCAGCAGCCTACTACGGAATGAGCAGTTCTTC,CASSLLRNEQFF
TRBJ2-5,TRBD1,TRBV4-2,TGTGCCAGCAGCCCCCGGGGACAGGGGGAGGGGGAGACCCAGTACTTC,CASSPRGQGEGETQYF
TRBJ1-2,-,TRBV28,TGTGCCAGCAGTTTAGTGGTTTTAAACTATGGCTACACCTTC,CASSLVVLNYGYTF
TRBJ1-1,TRBD1,TRBV19,TGTGCCAGTAGTATCCTACAGGGGGGTGAAGCTTTCTTT,CASSILQGGEAFF
TRBJ1-2,-,TRBV7-9,TGTGCCAGCAGCTTACAAGGTTTAACCAACTATGGCTACACCTTC,CASSLQGLTNYGYTF
TRBJ1-5,-,TRBV27,TGTGCCAGCAGTTTAAAATGGACAGCCCCTAGCAATCAGCCCCAGCATTTT,CASSLKWTAPSNQPQHF
TRBJ2-3,TRBD2,TRBV14,TGTGCCAGCAGCCAAGTAGGACTAGCGGGGTCAGGTACGCAGTATTTT,CASSQVGLAGSGTQYF
TRBJ1-5,-,TRBV28,TGTGCCAGCAGTTTAGTACAGGGAGGCAATCAGCCCCAGCATTTT,CASSLVQGGNQPQHF
TRBJ2-3,-,TRBV5-6,TGTGCCAGCAGCTTGAAGGCAATTCGCACAGATACGCAGTATTTT,CASSLKAIRTDTQYF
TRBJ2-7,TRBD2,TRBV9,TGTGCCAGCAGCGTAAATCCAGCTAGCGGGGGATCTAGGTTCGAGCAGTACTTC,CASSVNPASGGSRFEQYF
TRBJ1-1,-,TRBV30,TGTGCCTGGAGTGTAGCGGGGTTCACTGAAGCTTTCTTT,CAWSVAGFTEAFF
TRBJ2-7,TRBD1,TRBV5-5,TGTGCCAGCAGCTCGAGGACAGGGAGCTCCTACGAGCAGTACTTC,CASSSRTGSSYEQYF
TRBJ2-1,-,TRBV5-1,TGCGCCAGCAGCTCCGGGACAGGCAAGGGAGGGGAGCAGTTCTTC,CASSSGTGKGGEQFF
TRBJ1-5,-,TRBV23-1,TGCGCCAGCAGTCAATTGAGACAGCCGGAGGGCAATCAGCCCCAGCATTTT,CASSQLRQPEGNQPQHF
TRBJ2-1,TRBD2,TRBV2,TGTGCCAGCAAAACCCGCGGGACTAGCGGGGGGGCGAAGGAGCAGTTCTTC,CASKTRGTSGGAKEQFF
TRBJ2-1,-,TRBV1,TGCACCAGCAGCCAAGATCTGGGTAGCCGGGAGGTCTGTGTCTTGGAGTTCTTC,CTSSQDLGSREVCVLEFF
TRBJ1-2,-,TRBV19,TGTGCCAGTAGTAGTACCAACTATGGCTACACCTTC,CASSSTNYGYTF
TRBJ1-1,TRBD1,TRBV5-1,TGCGCCAGCAGCTTGGAGGGGGCTTGGACTGAAGCTTTCTTT,CASSLEGAWTEAFF
TRBJ2-7,TRBD1,TRBV10-2,TGCGCCAGCGTGGGCGGGACAGGCAACGAGCAGTACTTC,CASVGGTGNEQYF
TRBJ2-3,TRBD2,TRBV29-1,TGCAGCGTTAACGGGAGGGGAGAAGGCACAGATACGCAGTATTTT,CSVNGRGEGTDTQYF